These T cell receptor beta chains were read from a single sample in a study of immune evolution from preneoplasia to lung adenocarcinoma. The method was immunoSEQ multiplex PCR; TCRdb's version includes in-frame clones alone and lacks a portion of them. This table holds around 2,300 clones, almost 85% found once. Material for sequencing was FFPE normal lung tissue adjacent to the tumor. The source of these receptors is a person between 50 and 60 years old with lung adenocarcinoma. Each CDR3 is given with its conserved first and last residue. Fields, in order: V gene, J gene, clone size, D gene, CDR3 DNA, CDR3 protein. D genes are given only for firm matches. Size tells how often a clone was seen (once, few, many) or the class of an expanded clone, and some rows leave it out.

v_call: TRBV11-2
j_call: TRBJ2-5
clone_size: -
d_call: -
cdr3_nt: TGTGCCAGCAGCTTATCTAGCAGAGAGACCCAGTACTTC
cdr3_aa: CASSLSSRETQYF

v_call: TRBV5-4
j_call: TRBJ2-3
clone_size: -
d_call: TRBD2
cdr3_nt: TGTGCCAGCAGGGAAGCGGGAATATTTGATACGCAGTATTTT
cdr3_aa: CASREAGIFDTQYF

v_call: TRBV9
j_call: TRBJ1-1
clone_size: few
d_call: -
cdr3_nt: TGTGCCAGCAGCGTAACCGCCAACACTGAAGCTTTCTTT
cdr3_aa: CASSVTANTEAFF

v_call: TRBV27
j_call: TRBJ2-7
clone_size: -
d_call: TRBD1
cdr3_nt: TGTGCCAGCAGTTTATTGGGACAGGGAAGTATAGGGGCTTACGAGCAGTACTTC
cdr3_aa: CASSLLGQGSIGAYEQYF

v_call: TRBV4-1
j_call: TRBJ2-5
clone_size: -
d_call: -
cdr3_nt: TGCGCCAGCAGCCAGTCAAAGGCCTCGGGAAGACAAGAGACCCAGTACTTC
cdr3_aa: CASSQSKASGRQETQYF

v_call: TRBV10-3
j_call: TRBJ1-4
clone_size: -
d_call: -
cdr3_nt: TGTGCCATCAGTGGAAGCGGGTCCCTTAATGAAAAACTGTTTTTT
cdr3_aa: CAISGSGSLNEKLFF

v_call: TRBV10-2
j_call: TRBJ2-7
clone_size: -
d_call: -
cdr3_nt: TGCGCCAGCAGTGAGCGGGGTTGGGCCTACGAGCAGTACTTC
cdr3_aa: CASSERGWAYEQYF

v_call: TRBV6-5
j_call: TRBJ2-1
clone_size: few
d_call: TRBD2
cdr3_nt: TGTGCCAGCCACCCCGGACTAGCGAATTACAATGAGCAGTTCTTC
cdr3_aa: CASHPGLANYNEQFF

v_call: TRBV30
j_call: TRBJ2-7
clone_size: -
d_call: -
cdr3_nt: TGTGCCTGGAGTGTGGGGGTTCAGCAGTACTTC
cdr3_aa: CAWSVGVQQYF

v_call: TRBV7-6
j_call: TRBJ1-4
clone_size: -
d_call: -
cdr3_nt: TGTGCCAGCAGCCCGGACAGCCGCACAACTAATGAAAAACTGTTTTTT
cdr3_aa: CASSPDSRTTNEKLFF

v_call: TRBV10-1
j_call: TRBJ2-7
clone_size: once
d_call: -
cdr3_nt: TGCGCCAGCAGTGAGGGCGTTACCTACGAGCAGTACTTC
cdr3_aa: CASSEGVTYEQYF

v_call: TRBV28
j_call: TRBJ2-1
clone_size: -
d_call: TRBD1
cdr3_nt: TGTGCCAGCAGTTCGCGGACAGGGGCCTACAATGAGCAGTTCTTC
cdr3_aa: CASSSRTGAYNEQFF

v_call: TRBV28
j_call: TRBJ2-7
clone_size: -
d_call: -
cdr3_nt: TGTGCCAGCTCTTCTCACGGGAAACCCTACGAGCAGTACTTC
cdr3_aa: CASSSHGKPYEQYF

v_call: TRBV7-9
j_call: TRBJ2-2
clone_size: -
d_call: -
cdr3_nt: TGTGCCAGCAGCTTAGCGCGGGCAACTAACACCGGGGAGCTGTTTTTT
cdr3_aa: CASSLARATNTGELFF

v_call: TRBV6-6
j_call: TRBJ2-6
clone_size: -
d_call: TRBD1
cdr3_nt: TGTGCCAGCAGCCCAGGGGGTTCTGGGGCCAACGTCCTGACTTTC
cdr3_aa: CASSPGGSGANVLTF

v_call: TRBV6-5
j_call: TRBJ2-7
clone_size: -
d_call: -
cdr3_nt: TGTGCCAGCAGCCACAGCTCCTACGAGCAGTACTTC
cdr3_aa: CASSHSSYEQYF

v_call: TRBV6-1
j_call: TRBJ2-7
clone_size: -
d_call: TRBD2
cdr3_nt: TGTGCCAGCATCCCGGGACTAGATATCACCTACGAGCAGTACTTC
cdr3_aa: CASIPGLDITYEQYF

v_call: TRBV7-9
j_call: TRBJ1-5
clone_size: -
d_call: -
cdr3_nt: TGTGCCAGCAGTTCAGGGACTTTTGGCAATCAGCCCCAGCATTTT
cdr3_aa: CASSSGTFGNQPQHF

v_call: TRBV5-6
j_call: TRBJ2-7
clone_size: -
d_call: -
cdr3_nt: TGTGCCAGCAGCTTGCCCCCGGATTCGGTCGACGAGCAGTACTTC
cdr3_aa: CASSLPPDSVDEQYF

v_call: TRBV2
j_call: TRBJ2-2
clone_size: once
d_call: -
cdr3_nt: TGTGCCAGCAGTACAGGGATCGGGGAGCTGTTTTTT
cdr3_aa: CASSTGIGELFF

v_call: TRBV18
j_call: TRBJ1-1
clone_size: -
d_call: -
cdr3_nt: TGTGCCAGCTCACCAGGTGGGGGGGCGGTTAGAAGCACTGAAGCTTTCTTT
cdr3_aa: CASSPGGGAVRSTEAFF

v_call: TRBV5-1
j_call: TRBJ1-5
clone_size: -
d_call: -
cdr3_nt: TGCGCCAGCAGCTTGGGGGACTATAGCAATCAGCCCCAGCATTTT
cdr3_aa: CASSLGDYSNQPQHF

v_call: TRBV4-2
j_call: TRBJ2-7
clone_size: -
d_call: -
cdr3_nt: TGTGCCAGCAGCCCAGGATACGAGCAGTACTTC
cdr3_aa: CASSPGYEQYF

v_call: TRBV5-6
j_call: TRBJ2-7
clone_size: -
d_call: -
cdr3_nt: TGTGCCAGCAGCGGGGAGCGGCGGGCGACGGTCGAGCAGTACTTC
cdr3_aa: CASSGERRATVEQYF